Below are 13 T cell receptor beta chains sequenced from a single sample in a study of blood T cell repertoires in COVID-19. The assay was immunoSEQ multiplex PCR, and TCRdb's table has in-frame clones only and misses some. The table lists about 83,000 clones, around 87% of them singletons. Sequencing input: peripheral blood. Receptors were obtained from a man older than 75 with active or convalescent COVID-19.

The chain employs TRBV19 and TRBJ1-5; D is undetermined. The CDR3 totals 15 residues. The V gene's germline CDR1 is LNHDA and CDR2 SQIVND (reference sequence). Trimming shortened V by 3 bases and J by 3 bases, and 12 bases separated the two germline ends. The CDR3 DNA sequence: TGTGCCAGTAGTATCCGAGGTCAGAACAATCAGCCCCAGCATTTT. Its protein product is CASSIRGQNNQPQHF. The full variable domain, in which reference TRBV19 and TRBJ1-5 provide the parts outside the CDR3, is DGGITQSPKYLFRKEGQNVTLSCEQNLNHDAMYWYRQDPGQGLRLIYYSQIVNDFQKGDIAEGYSVSREKKESFPLTVTSAQKNPTAFYLCASSIRGQNNQPQHFGDGTRLSIL.

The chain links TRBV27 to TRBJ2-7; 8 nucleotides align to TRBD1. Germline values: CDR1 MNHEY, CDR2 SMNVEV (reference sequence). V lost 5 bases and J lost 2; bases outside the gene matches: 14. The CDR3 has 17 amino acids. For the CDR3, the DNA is TGTGCCAGCAGTCCAAACCCACCCGGGACAGGTCCCTACGAGCAGTACGTC. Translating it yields CASSPNPPGTGPYEQYV.

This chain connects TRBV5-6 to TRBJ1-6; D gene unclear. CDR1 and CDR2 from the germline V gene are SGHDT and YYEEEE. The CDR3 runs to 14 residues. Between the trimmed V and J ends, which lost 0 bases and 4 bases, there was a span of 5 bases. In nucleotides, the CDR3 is TGTGCCAGCAGCTTGGGCCGGTATAATTCACCCCTCCACTTT. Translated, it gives CASSLGRYNSPLHF.

CDR3 sequence: CASSNPGTSGGASQETQYF. In DNA form, the CDR3 reads TGTGCCAGCAGCAACCCCGGGACTAGCGGGGGGGCCTCCCAAGAGACCCAGTACTTC. V is TRBV21-1 and J is TRBJ2-5; the table's D call TRBD2 went unverified against the DNA. TRBV21-1 is classified as a pseudogene. This CDR3 comprises 19 residues.

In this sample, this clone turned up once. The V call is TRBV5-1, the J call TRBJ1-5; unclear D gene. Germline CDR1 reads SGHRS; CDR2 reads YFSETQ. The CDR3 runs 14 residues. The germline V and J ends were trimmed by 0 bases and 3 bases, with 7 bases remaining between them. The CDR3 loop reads CASSLDGVNQPQHF. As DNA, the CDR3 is TGCGCCAGCAGCTTGGATGGAGTCAATCAGCCCCAGCATTTT.

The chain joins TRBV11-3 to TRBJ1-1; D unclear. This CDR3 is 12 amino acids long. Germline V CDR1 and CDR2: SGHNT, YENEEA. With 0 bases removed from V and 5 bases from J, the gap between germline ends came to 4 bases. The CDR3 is CASSLDRTEAFF. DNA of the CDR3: TGTGCCAGCAGCTTAGATAGAACTGAAGCTTTCTTT. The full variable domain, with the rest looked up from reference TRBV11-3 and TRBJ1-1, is EAGVVQSPRYKIIEKKQPVAFWCNPISGHNTLYWYLQNLGQGPELLIRYENEEAVDDSQLPKDRFSAERLKGVDSTLKIQPAELGDSAVYLCASSLDRTEAFFGQGTRLTVV.

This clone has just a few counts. The CDR3, as DNA: TGTGCCAGCAGCCGGGACAGGGGAGGGACTGAAGCTTTCTTT. Protein sequence: CASSRDRGGTEAFF. The chain carries TRBV7-2 and TRBJ1-1; 10 bases line up with TRBD1. The CDR3 totals 14 residues. Trimming at V came to 5 bases and at J to 5 bases, leaving 5 bases not matched to a gene. The germline gives CDR1 SGHTA, CDR2 FQGNSA.

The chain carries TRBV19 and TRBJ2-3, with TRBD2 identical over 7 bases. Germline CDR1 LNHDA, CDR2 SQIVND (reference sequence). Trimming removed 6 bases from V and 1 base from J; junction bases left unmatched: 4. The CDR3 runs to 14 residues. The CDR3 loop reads CASRGGGGTDTQYF. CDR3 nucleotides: TGTGCCAGTAGGGGGGGAGGGGGCACAGATACGCAGTATTTT. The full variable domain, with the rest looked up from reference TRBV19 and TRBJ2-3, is DGGITQSPKYLFRKEGQNVTLSCEQNLNHDAMYWYRQDPGQGLRLIYYSQIVNDFQKGDIAEGYSVSREKKESFPLTVTSAQKNPTAFYLCASRGGGGTDTQYFGPGTRLTVL.

The CDR3 sequence is CASSSSGTGRYEQYV. The CDR3 DNA sequence: TGTGCCAGCAGTTCCTCCGGGACAGGTCGATACGAGCAGTACGTC. The V call is TRBV28, the J call TRBJ2-7, with 8 bases matching TRBD1. The CDR3 is 15 amino acids. The V gene's germline CDR1 is MDHEN and CDR2 SYDVKM. J was trimmed by 4 bases and V by 4 bases; bases with no gene match: 9.

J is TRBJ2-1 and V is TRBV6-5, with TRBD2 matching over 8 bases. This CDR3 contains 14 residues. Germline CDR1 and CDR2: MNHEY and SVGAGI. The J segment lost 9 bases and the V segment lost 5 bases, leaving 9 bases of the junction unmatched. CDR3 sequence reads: CASSTPSGPAEQFF. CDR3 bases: TGTGCCAGCAGTACGCCTAGCGGGCCCGCTGAGCAGTTCTTC.

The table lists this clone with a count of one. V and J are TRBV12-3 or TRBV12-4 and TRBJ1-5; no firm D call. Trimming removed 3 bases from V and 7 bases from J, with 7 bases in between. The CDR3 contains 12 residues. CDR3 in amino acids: CASSLWEQPQHF. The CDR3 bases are TGTGCCAGCAGTTTGTGGGAGCAGCCCCAGCATTTT.

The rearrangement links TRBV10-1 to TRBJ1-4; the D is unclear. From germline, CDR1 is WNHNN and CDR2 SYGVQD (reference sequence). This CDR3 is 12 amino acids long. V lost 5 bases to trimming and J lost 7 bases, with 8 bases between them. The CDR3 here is CASSPNSEKLFF. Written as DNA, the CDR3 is TGCGCCAGCAGTCCAAACAGTGAAAAACTGTTTTTT.

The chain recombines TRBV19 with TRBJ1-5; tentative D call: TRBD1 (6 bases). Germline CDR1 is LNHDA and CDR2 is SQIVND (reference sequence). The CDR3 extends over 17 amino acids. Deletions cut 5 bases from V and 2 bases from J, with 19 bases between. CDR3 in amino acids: CASSSLRDTHGNQPQHF. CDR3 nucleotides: TGTGCCAGTAGTTCCCTCCGGGACACCCACGGCAATCAGCCCCAGCATTTT.